These T cell receptor beta chains were read from a single sample in a study of control samples from healthy donors and cancer patients. Assay used: immunoSEQ multiplex PCR; TCRdb lists only in-frame clones, some missing. Of 95,000 to 150,000 clones listed, approximately 90% are singletons. The sequencing sample was made of blood. All receptors derive from a young woman in good health. Both conserved end residues are part of each CDR3. The order of the fields is clone size, D gene, J gene, V gene, CDR3 protein, CDR3 DNA. The D gene is left open where the match is weak. Size tells how often a clone was seen (once, few, many) or the class of an expanded clone, and some rows leave it out.

clone size: NA
D gene: NA
J gene: TRBJ2-7
V gene: TRBV20-1
CDR3 protein: CSIPGADEQYF
CDR3 DNA: TGCAGTATCCCCGGGGCCGACGAGCAGTACTTC

clone size: once
D gene: TRBD1
J gene: TRBJ2-7
V gene: TRBV30
CDR3 protein: CAWTGGYEQYF
CDR3 DNA: TGTGCCTGGACAGGGGGCTACGAGCAGTACTTC

clone size: NA
D gene: TRBD2
J gene: TRBJ2-5
V gene: TRBV7-8
CDR3 protein: CASSLSLAGQAQYF
CDR3 DNA: TGTGCCAGCAGCTTAAGCCTAGCGGGACAAGCCCAGTACTTC

clone size: NA
D gene: NA
J gene: TRBJ2-3
V gene: TRBV6-1
CDR3 protein: CASSEIGLGNTQYF
CDR3 DNA: TGTGCCAGCAGTGAAATTGGACTCGGCAATACGCAGTATTTT

clone size: NA
D gene: TRBD2
J gene: TRBJ2-7
V gene: TRBV9
CDR3 protein: CASSAQLAGGWASYEQYF
CDR3 DNA: TGTGCCAGCAGCGCCCAACTAGCGGGAGGTTGGGCCTCCTACGAGCAGTACTTC

clone size: NA
D gene: TRBD2
J gene: TRBJ2-1
V gene: TRBV4-3
CDR3 protein: CASSHGLAGDNEQFF
CDR3 DNA: TGCGCCAGCAGCCATGGACTAGCGGGAGACAATGAGCAGTTCTTC

clone size: NA
D gene: TRBD2
J gene: TRBJ2-3
V gene: TRBV4-2
CDR3 protein: CASSQVGGVSTDTQYF
CDR3 DNA: TGTGCCAGCAGCCAAGTGGGAGGGGTCAGCACAGATACGCAGTATTTT

clone size: few
D gene: TRBD1
J gene: TRBJ1-1
V gene: TRBV27
CDR3 protein: CASSTYAKTGLGNTEAFF
CDR3 DNA: TGTGCCAGCAGTACTTACGCCAAGACAGGGCTGGGGAACACTGAAGCTTTCTTT

clone size: NA
D gene: NA
J gene: TRBJ2-3
V gene: TRBV28
CDR3 protein: CASSFPQLSTDTQYF
CDR3 DNA: TGTGCCAGCAGTTTCCCACAGCTCTCCACAGATACGCAGTATTTT

clone size: NA
D gene: NA
J gene: TRBJ2-7
V gene: TRBV4-3
CDR3 protein: CASSQDNPASDYEQYF
CDR3 DNA: TGCGCCAGCAGCCAAGATAACCCCGCTAGCGACTACGAGCAGTACTTC

clone size: NA
D gene: NA
J gene: TRBJ2-3
V gene: TRBV7-3
CDR3 protein: CASSLGRGTTDTQYF
CDR3 DNA: TGTGCCAGCAGCTTAGGGCGCGGGACCACAGATACGCAGTATTTT

clone size: NA
D gene: TRBD2
J gene: TRBJ2-3
V gene: TRBV6-6
CDR3 protein: CASSRLAPTDTQYF
CDR3 DNA: TGTGCCAGCAGTAGACTAGCCCCCACAGATACGCAGTATTTT

clone size: NA
D gene: TRBD1
J gene: TRBJ1-2
V gene: TRBV4-3
CDR3 protein: CASSHRTGGSYGYTF
CDR3 DNA: TGCGCCAGCAGCCACCGAACAGGGGGCTCGTATGGCTACACCTTC

clone size: NA
D gene: NA
J gene: TRBJ1-2
V gene: TRBV10-3
CDR3 protein: CAISRNNYGYTF
CDR3 DNA: TGTGCCATCAGCCGCAATAACTATGGCTACACCTTC

clone size: few
D gene: NA
J gene: TRBJ2-3
V gene: TRBV9
CDR3 protein: CASSPAGRWDTQYF
CDR3 DNA: TGTGCCAGCAGCCCAGCTGGGCGGTGGGATACGCAGTATTTT

clone size: NA
D gene: TRBD1
J gene: TRBJ2-1
V gene: TRBV6-2/TRBV6-3
CDR3 protein: CASSLQGASYNEQFF
CDR3 DNA: TGTGCCAGCAGCCTACAGGGGGCCTCCTACAATGAGCAGTTCTTC

clone size: NA
D gene: NA
J gene: TRBJ1-2
V gene: TRBV6-2/TRBV6-3
CDR3 protein: CASSYSSFRASNYGYTF
CDR3 DNA: TGTGCCAGCAGTTACTCGTCGTTCCGGGCTTCCAACTATGGCTACACCTTC

clone size: few
D gene: NA
J gene: TRBJ2-7
V gene: TRBV6-2/TRBV6-3
CDR3 protein: CASSYSRLGGASSNEQYF
CDR3 DNA: TGTGCCAGCAGTTACTCGAGGCTGGGGGGGGCAAGCAGCAACGAGCAGTACTTC

clone size: NA
D gene: NA
J gene: TRBJ2-3
V gene: TRBV6-5
CDR3 protein: CASSYSWTDGTQYF
CDR3 DNA: TGTGCCAGCAGTTACTCCTGGACCGACGGAACGCAGTATTTT

clone size: NA
D gene: NA
J gene: TRBJ1-5
V gene: TRBV9
CDR3 protein: CASSWGDSNQPQHF
CDR3 DNA: TGTGCCAGCAGCTGGGGCGATAGCAATCAGCCCCAGCATTTT

clone size: NA
D gene: NA
J gene: TRBJ1-4
V gene: TRBV6-5
CDR3 protein: CASKRTANEKLFF
CDR3 DNA: TGTGCCAGCAAAAGGACAGCTAATGAAAAACTGTTTTTT

clone size: NA
D gene: NA
J gene: TRBJ2-7
V gene: TRBV11-2
CDR3 protein: CASSSLREQYF
CDR3 DNA: TGTGCCAGCAGCTCCCTGCGGGAGCAGTACTTC

clone size: NA
D gene: TRBD1
J gene: TRBJ2-5
V gene: TRBV7-3
CDR3 protein: CASSPSRDRAIQYF
CDR3 DNA: TGTGCCAGCAGCCCCTCCCGGGACAGGGCCATCCAGTACTTC

clone size: NA
D gene: NA
J gene: TRBJ1-5
V gene: TRBV5-6
CDR3 protein: CASSLGVGGPNQPQHF
CDR3 DNA: TGTGCCAGCAGCTTGGGGGTGGGTGGCCCCAATCAGCCCCAGCATTTT

clone size: NA
D gene: NA
J gene: TRBJ2-5
V gene: TRBV3-1/TRBV3-2
CDR3 protein: CASPRHQETQYF
CDR3 DNA: TGTGCCAGCCCCCGACATCAAGAGACCCAGTACTTC

clone size: NA
D gene: TRBD2
J gene: TRBJ2-5
V gene: TRBV18
CDR3 protein: CASSPPGLEATETQYF
CDR3 DNA: TGTGCCAGCTCACCACCGGGACTAGAAGCAACGGAGACCCAGTACTTC

clone size: NA
D gene: TRBD2
J gene: TRBJ2-1
V gene: TRBV3-1/TRBV3-2
CDR3 protein: CASSDPRLAAEQFF
CDR3 DNA: TGTGCCAGCAGCGACCCCAGACTAGCCGCTGAGCAGTTCTTC

clone size: NA
D gene: NA
J gene: TRBJ2-2
V gene: TRBV5-6
CDR3 protein: CASSHRSTGELFF
CDR3 DNA: TGTGCCAGCAGCCACAGGAGCACCGGGGAGCTGTTTTTT

clone size: NA
D gene: TRBD2
J gene: TRBJ2-7
V gene: TRBV4-2
CDR3 protein: CASSPGLAGALYEQYF
CDR3 DNA: TGTGCCAGCAGCCCGGGACTAGCGGGAGCCCTTTACGAGCAGTACTTC

clone size: NA
D gene: NA
J gene: TRBJ1-5
V gene: TRBV7-2
CDR3 protein: CASSLTPPRDRSDQPQHF
CDR3 DNA: TGTGCCAGCAGCCTTACCCCACCCCGGGACCGGAGCGATCAGCCCCAGCATTTT

clone size: NA
D gene: NA
J gene: TRBJ2-7
V gene: TRBV14
CDR3 protein: CASSGQSSYEQYF
CDR3 DNA: TGTGCCAGCAGCGGACAGAGCTCCTACGAGCAGTACTTC

clone size: NA
D gene: NA
J gene: TRBJ1-2
V gene: TRBV3-1/TRBV3-2
CDR3 protein: CASSQGALYGSYGYTF
CDR3 DNA: TGTGCCAGCAGCCAAGGGGCCCTTTACGGAAGCTATGGCTACACCTTC

clone size: NA
D gene: TRBD2
J gene: TRBJ2-7
V gene: TRBV28
CDR3 protein: CASSFGEGGWDEQYF
CDR3 DNA: TGTGCCAGCAGTTTCGGGGAGGGAGGATGGGACGAGCAGTACTTC

clone size: NA
D gene: NA
J gene: TRBJ2-5
V gene: TRBV28
CDR3 protein: CASRGNSRGRKETQYF
CDR3 DNA: TGTGCCAGCAGGGGGAACTCGAGGGGGAGAAAAGAGACCCAGTACTTC

clone size: NA
D gene: NA
J gene: TRBJ1-1
V gene: TRBV3-1/TRBV3-2
CDR3 protein: CASSRGAEAFF
CDR3 DNA: TGTGCCAGCAGCCGAGGGGCTGAAGCTTTCTTT

clone size: NA
D gene: TRBD2
J gene: TRBJ2-1
V gene: TRBV11-2
CDR3 protein: CASTKGSSGRARYNEQFF
CDR3 DNA: TGTGCCAGCACCAAAGGGTCTAGCGGGAGGGCCCGGTATAATGAGCAGTTCTTC

clone size: few
D gene: NA
J gene: TRBJ2-5
V gene: TRBV4-2
CDR3 protein: CASSLTWDSQETQYF
CDR3 DNA: TGTGCCAGCAGCCTAACGTGGGATAGCCAAGAGACCCAGTACTTC

clone size: NA
D gene: NA
J gene: TRBJ1-1
V gene: TRBV10-3
CDR3 protein: CAIRRAENTEAFF
CDR3 DNA: TGTGCCATCAGACGGGCGGAGAACACTGAAGCTTTCTTT

clone size: NA
D gene: TRBD1
J gene: TRBJ1-3
V gene: TRBV5-6
CDR3 protein: CASSFKGAFSGNTIYF
CDR3 DNA: TGTGCCAGCAGCTTCAAGGGGGCCTTCTCTGGAAACACCATATATTTT

clone size: NA
D gene: NA
J gene: TRBJ2-1
V gene: TRBV9
CDR3 protein: CASSELGTWDNEQFF
CDR3 DNA: TGTGCCAGCAGCGAGCTAGGTACCTGGGACAATGAGCAGTTCTTC

clone size: few
D gene: NA
J gene: TRBJ1-2
V gene: TRBV4-1
CDR3 protein: CASSQVSLTDGYTF
CDR3 DNA: TGCGCCAGCAGCCAAGTAAGCCTCACGGATGGCTACACCTTC

clone size: NA
D gene: NA
J gene: TRBJ1-2
V gene: TRBV16
CDR3 protein: CASSQSGRENYGYTF
CDR3 DNA: TGTGCCAGCAGCCAATCAGGACGGGAAAACTATGGCTACACCTTC

clone size: once
D gene: TRBD1
J gene: TRBJ1-5
V gene: TRBV4-3
CDR3 protein: CASSPDRGYGNQPQHF
CDR3 DNA: TGCGCCAGCAGCCCAGACAGGGGTTATGGCAATCAGCCCCAGCATTTT

clone size: NA
D gene: NA
J gene: TRBJ2-7
V gene: TRBV5-1
CDR3 protein: CASSLVGAEQYF
CDR3 DNA: TGCGCCAGCAGCTTGGTGGGCGCCGAGCAGTACTTC

clone size: once
D gene: TRBD2
J gene: TRBJ2-7
V gene: TRBV5-6
CDR3 protein: CASSLVSASGYEQYF
CDR3 DNA: TGTGCCAGCAGCTTGGTCTCCGCTAGCGGCTACGAGCAGTACTTC

clone size: NA
D gene: TRBD2
J gene: TRBJ2-2
V gene: TRBV7-2
CDR3 protein: CASSFSGANTGELFF
CDR3 DNA: TGTGCCAGCAGCTTTAGCGGGGCTAACACCGGGGAGCTGTTTTTT

clone size: NA
D gene: NA
J gene: TRBJ2-5
V gene: TRBV7-2
CDR3 protein: CASSSRRGETQYF
CDR3 DNA: TGTGCCAGCAGCTCCCGGAGGGGAGAGACCCAGTACTTC

clone size: few
D gene: TRBD2
J gene: TRBJ2-3
V gene: TRBV7-3
CDR3 protein: CASSLSSGRPDTQYF
CDR3 DNA: TGTGCCAGCAGCTTATCAAGCGGGAGACCCGATACGCAGTATTTT

clone size: NA
D gene: TRBD2
J gene: TRBJ2-7
V gene: TRBV19
CDR3 protein: CASSPLAGGPPEQYF
CDR3 DNA: TGTGCCAGTAGTCCCCTTGCGGGAGGGCCTCCCGAGCAGTACTTC

clone size: NA
D gene: NA
J gene: TRBJ2-3
V gene: TRBV4-3
CDR3 protein: CASSQEVGGWATDTQYF
CDR3 DNA: TGCGCCAGCAGCCAAGAGGTTGGGGGTTGGGCCACAGATACGCAGTATTTT